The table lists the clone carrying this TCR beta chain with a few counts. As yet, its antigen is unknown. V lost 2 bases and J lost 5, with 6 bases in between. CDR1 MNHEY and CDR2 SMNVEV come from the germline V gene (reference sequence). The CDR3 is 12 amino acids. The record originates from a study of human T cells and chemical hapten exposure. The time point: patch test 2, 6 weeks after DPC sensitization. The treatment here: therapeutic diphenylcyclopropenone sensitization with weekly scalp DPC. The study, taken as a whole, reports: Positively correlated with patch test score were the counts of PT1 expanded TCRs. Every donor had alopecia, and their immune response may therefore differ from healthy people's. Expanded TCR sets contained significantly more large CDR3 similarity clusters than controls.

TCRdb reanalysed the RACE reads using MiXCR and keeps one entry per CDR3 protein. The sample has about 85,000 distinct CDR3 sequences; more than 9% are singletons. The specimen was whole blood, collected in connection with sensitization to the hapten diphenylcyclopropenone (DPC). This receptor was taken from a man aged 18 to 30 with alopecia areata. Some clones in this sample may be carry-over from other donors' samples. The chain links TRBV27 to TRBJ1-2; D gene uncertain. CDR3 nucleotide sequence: TGTGCCAGCAGTTTAGCGGGATATGGCTACACCTTC. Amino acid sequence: CASSLAGYGYTF.